This is a list of T cell receptor beta chains from one sample in a study of identical twins. TCRdb independently ran MiXCR on the 5' RACE reads; one entry per CDR3 protein. The sample holds about 530,000 distinct CDR3 sequences, 20% to 25% seen once. The data were also submitted as part of a second study, on yellow fever vaccine responses in identical twins.

What was sequenced was CD4+ T cells sorted from blood. The receptors were gathered from a woman aged 18-29 years in good health. The CDR3 runs from the conserved cysteine through the conserved F or W. D genes are given only for firm matches. Some rows mark clone size as missing; the rest say once, few, many or name a class of expanded clone.

NA TRBJ2-5 NA TRBV7-8 CASSLGVASIYF TGTGCCAGCAGCTTAGGGGTGGCTAGCATTTACTTC
many TRBJ2-1 NA TRBV12-3/TRBV12-4 CASSPGSSTYNEQFF TGTGCCAGCAGTCCCGGATCTAGTACCTACAATGAGCAGTTCTTC
NA TRBJ1-4 NA TRBV7-9 CASSLGWIPEKLFF TGTGCCAGCAGCTTAGGCTGGATTCCGGAAAAACTGTTTTTT
few TRBJ1-6 NA TRBV12-3/TRBV12-4 CASSFGSTAGPPLHF TGTGCCAGCAGTTTCGGTTCTACAGCCGGCCCACCCCTCCACTTT
once TRBJ1-1 NA TRBV4-2 CASSQDLLGAKTEAFF TGTGCCAGCAGCCAAGACCTCCTGGGGGCCAAAACTGAAGCTTTCTTT
many TRBJ2-3 TRBD1 TRBV18 CASSPPSGQGVQYF TGTGCCAGCTCACCACCATCCGGACAGGGTGTGCAGTATTTT
few TRBJ1-1 NA TRBV7-9 CASSLARVVVPEAFF TGTGCCAGCAGCTTAGCGAGGGTGGTAGTCCCTGAAGCTTTCTTT
NA TRBJ2-1 TRBD2 TRBV4-1 CASSHPTSGNNEQFF TGCGCCAGCAGCCACCCAACTAGCGGGAACAATGAGCAGTTCTTC
few TRBJ2-1 TRBD2 TRBV5-1 CASSLVQAGGPFNEQFF TGCGCCAGCAGCTTGGTTCAGGCGGGAGGGCCTTTCAATGAGCAGTTCTTC
NA TRBJ2-7 TRBD1 TRBV10-3 CAISSAPGQSSYEQYF TGTGCCATCAGTTCGGCCCCGGGACAGAGCTCCTACGAGCAGTACTTC
NA TRBJ1-2 NA TRBV12-3/TRBV12-4 CASSFGATFNYGYTF TGTGCCAGCAGTTTCGGGGCGACCTTCAACTATGGCTACACCTTC
NA TRBJ2-7 TRBD1 TRBV6-5 CASSYGTRGSGSYEQYF TGTGCCAGCAGTTACGGGACCAGGGGGAGTGGCTCCTACGAGCAGTACTTC
few TRBJ2-3 NA TRBV12-3/TRBV12-4 CASKKGDPALGDTQYF TGTGCCAGCAAAAAGGGGGACCCCGCCCTTGGCGATACGCAGTATTTT
few TRBJ2-3 NA TRBV7-2 CASSLIAPGSTDTQYF TGTGCCAGCAGCTTAATCGCTCCGGGTAGCACAGATACGCAGTATTTT
NA TRBJ2-7 NA TRBV7-7 CASSSTPLRYEQYF TGTGCCAGCAGCTCTACCCCTCTGAGGTACGAGCAGTACTTC
NA TRBJ2-1 NA TRBV12-3/TRBV12-4 CASSLQGRGNEQFF TGTGCCAGCAGTTTACAGGGCCGAGGTAATGAGCAGTTCTTC
NA TRBJ1-1 NA TRBV5-6 CASSLGNLGNTEAFF TGTGCCAGCAGCTTGGGAAATTTGGGCAATACTGAAGCTTTCTTT
once TRBJ1-6 TRBD1 TRBV28 CASRLSGTGLASPLHF TGTGCCAGCAGGCTCTCCGGGACAGGTCTTGCCTCACCCCTCCACTTT
few TRBJ2-1 NA TRBV2 CASLLYNEQFF TGTGCCAGCCTCCTCTACAATGAGCAGTTCTTC
few TRBJ1-4 NA TRBV5-1 CASSFGRLGEKLFF TGCGCCAGCAGCTTCGGACGGTTGGGGGAAAAACTGTTTTTT
NA TRBJ2-1 NA TRBV6-2/TRBV6-3 CASRGGLPSYNEQFF TGTGCCAGCAGGGGTGGACTACCCTCCTACAATGAGCAGTTCTTC
many TRBJ1-5 NA TRBV10-3 CAISAQEGQPQHF TGTGCCATCAGTGCCCAGGAGGGTCAGCCCCAGCATTTT
few TRBJ2-3 TRBD2 TRBV5-1 CASMRLAGTDTQYF TGCGCCAGCATGAGACTAGCGGGCACAGATACGCAGTATTTT
NA TRBJ1-2 NA TRBV20-1 CSASVIDTLTFRYGYTF TGCAGTGCCAGCGTAATCGACACTCTGACCTTTCGTTATGGCTACACCTTC
few TRBJ2-1 TRBD1 TRBV2 CASRIEGQGNNEQFF TGTGCCAGCAGGATCGAGGGACAGGGTAACAATGAGCAGTTCTTC
NA TRBJ1-2 TRBD1 TRBV7-9 CASSPGGQGYGYTF TGTGCCAGCAGCCCCGGGGGACAGGGCTATGGCTACACCTTC
NA TRBJ2-5 TRBD2 TRBV5-1 CASSLFTCGSGETQYF TGCGCCAGCAGCTTGTTCACTTGCGGGAGTGGGGAGACCCAGTACTTC
NA TRBJ2-7 NA TRBV28 CASSLRGSGTRSYEQYF TGTGCCAGCAGTTTAAGGGGGTCAGGGACAAGGTCCTACGAGCAGTACTTC
NA TRBJ2-5 NA TRBV9 CASSGGPGNGETQYF TGTGCCAGCAGCGGGGGGCCGGGTAATGGAGAGACCCAGTACTTC
few TRBJ1-1 NA TRBV12-3/TRBV12-4 CASSFVQTLEAFF TGTGCCAGCAGTTTCGTACAGACTCTAGAAGCTTTCTTT
NA TRBJ1-1 NA TRBV19 CASSMRRMNTEAFF TGTGCCAGTAGTATGAGGCGGATGAACACTGAAGCTTTCTTT
NA TRBJ2-5 NA TRBV5-1 CASSRGGGETQYF TGCGCCAGCAGCCGAGGCGGTGGGGAGACCCAGTACTTC
NA TRBJ2-3 NA TRBV10-3 CAIMGSGTDTQYF TGTGCCATCATGGGGAGCGGCACAGATACGCAGTATTTT
NA TRBJ1-3 NA TRBV10-3 CAISESTAGTGNTIYF TGTGCCATCAGTGAGTCGACGGCAGGGACTGGAAACACCATATATTTT
NA TRBJ1-2 NA TRBV24-1 CATSESAVNYGYTF TGTGCCACCAGTGAATCTGCCGTAAACTATGGCTACACCTTC
NA TRBJ1-3 NA TRBV10-3 CAISERGSSGNTIYF TGTGCCATCAGCGAGCGGGGGAGCTCTGGAAACACCATATATTTT
NA TRBJ2-3 NA TRBV7-8 CASSLADRDTQYF TGTGCCAGCAGCTTAGCGGACCGAGATACGCAGTATTTT
few TRBJ2-3 TRBD2 TRBV10-3 CATLGTSTQYF TGTGCCACACTAGGGACTAGCACGCAGTATTTT
NA TRBJ2-7 NA TRBV24-1 CATSGPSGEQYF TGTGCCACCAGTGGACCGTCCGGAGAGCAGTACTTC
NA TRBJ2-2 NA TRBV9 CASSVWAGNTGELFF TGTGCCAGCAGCGTTTGGGCAGGGAACACCGGGGAGCTGTTTTTT
few TRBJ2-1 TRBD2 TRBV20-1 CSARLIAGGSYNEQFF TGCAGTGCTAGACTAATAGCGGGCGGCTCCTACAATGAGCAGTTCTTC
NA TRBJ1-1 NA TRBV3-1 CASSTGITEAFF TGTGCCAGCAGTACAGGGATCACTGAAGCTTTCTTT
NA TRBJ2-2 NA TRBV5-1 CASSPADLATGELFF TGCGCCAGCAGCCCCGCGGACCTGGCCACCGGGGAGCTGTTTTTT
NA TRBJ2-1 NA TRBV2 CASSEQNNEQFF TGTGCCAGCAGTGAACAAAACAATGAGCAGTTCTTC
once TRBJ1-5 NA TRBV29-1 CSVESGTGQPQHF TGCAGCGTTGAATCAGGGACGGGTCAGCCCCAGCATTTT
NA TRBJ1-1 NA TRBV11-3 CASSGWTRMNTEAFF TGTGCCAGCAGCGGGTGGACACGGATGAACACTGAAGCTTTCTTT
many TRBJ2-3 NA TRBV12-3/TRBV12-4 CASSLTGRDTQYF TGTGCCAGCAGTTTAACGGGCCGAGATACGCAGTATTTT
few TRBJ2-1 TRBD1 TRBV7-3 CASSLIQGASEQFF TGTGCCAGCAGCTTAATTCAGGGGGCTAGTGAGCAGTTCTTC